Included here is one TCR beta chain sequence, with context. The data were obtained in a study of blood T cell repertoires in COVID-19. Across the whole study: From the United States, Italy and Spain came samples of acute and convalescent COVID-19. PBMCs, B-cell-depleted T cells, or T cells provided the cDNA or gDNA that made up the material.

As handled by the study authors: Reference gene primer amplification gave estimated nucleated cell counts. TCRdb's table, derived via immunoSEQ multiplex PCR, lists solely in-frame clones and lacks some. V and J calls plus clone size are reproduced from that table; the DNA served to infer D and trimming. The data contain some 74,000 clones, roughly 80% of them singletons. Losses at the gene ends were 3 bases for V and 5 bases for J; bases not matched to a gene: 15. Germline CDR1 reads SGDLS; CDR2 reads YYNGEE. This CDR3 comprises 18 residues. V is TRBV9 and J is TRBJ2-5, with 11 nucleotides matching TRBD2. The sequence was obtained from a woman over 75 with acute or convalescent COVID-19. The sample was peripheral blood. This CDR3 reads CASSAGFLAGGPRETQYF. CDR3 bases: TGTGCCAGCAGCGCCGGGTTTTTAGCGGGAGGGCCCCGTGAGACCCAGTACTTC.